This TCR beta chain was identified during a study of CD8 T cells in Susac syndrome. An amount of RNA that ranged from roughly 0.45 to 1 ug was reverse transcribed with random hexamers. The TCR beta CDR3 was amplified by immunoSEQ multiplex PCR across 54 Vbeta, 13 Jbeta. TCRdb passed the immunoSEQ multiplex PCR reads through MiXCR, listing each CDR3 protein once. Of around 120,000 distinct CDR3 sequences in the sample, less than 95% were seen once. V was clipped by 4 bases and J by 0 bases; unmatched bases: 7. The CDR3 sequence is 17 residues long. Germline CDR1 and CDR2: SGHNT and YYREEE (reference sequence).

The receptor's source is a human donor with multiple sclerosis. Input material: CD4+ T cells from PBMCs. The V and J genes are TRBV5-4 and TRBJ2-3; 11 bases fit TRBD2. CDR3 sequence (DNA): TGTGCCAGCAGCCCGCGCTCTAGCGGGGGGAGCACAGATACGCAGTATTTT. This encodes CASSPRSSGGSTDTQYF.